The rows below give T cell receptor beta chains drawn from one sample of a study of CD8 T cells in ankylosing spondylitis. A single record per CDR3 protein comes from TCRdb applying MiXCR to the 5' RACE reads. The profile shows roughly 7,300 distinct CDR3 sequences, around 8.7% of them singletons. The sequencing sample was made of blood, either unsorted or a sorted T cell fraction (not recorded which). The source is a male donor with ankylosing spondylitis or in good health (not recorded which). The CDR3 runs from the conserved cysteine through the conserved F or W. The D gene is left open where the match is weak.

D	V	J	CDR3
.	TRBV9	TRBJ2-2	CASSVAGELFF
.	TRBV9	TRBJ1-1	CASSASGANTEAFF
.	TRBV9	TRBJ2-3	CASSPRGGADTQYF
TRBD1	TRBV9	TRBJ1-1	CASSGRDSNTEAFF
TRBD1	TRBV9	TRBJ2-3	CASSARLTLQGPTDTQYF
.	TRBV9	TRBJ2-5	CASSGEDGGGETQYF
TRBD1	TRBV9	TRBJ2-1	CASSDPTGTGFHEQFF
.	TRBV9	TRBJ2-2	CASSSHLSNTGELFF
TRBD2	TRBV9	TRBJ2-1	CASSDDSGTREYNEQFF
.	TRBV9	TRBJ2-3	CASSVPLSGGDIDTQYF
TRBD2	TRBV9	TRBJ2-3	CASSVGASGNTDTQYF
TRBD2	TRBV9	TRBJ2-1	CASSVEFRNGDYLYNEQFF
.	TRBV9	TRBJ2-5	CASSQHGQTQETQYF
.	TRBV9	TRBJ1-4	CASSPEGLGQKLFF
TRBD2	TRBV9	TRBJ2-2	CASSGSGGAPGGELFF
.	TRBV9	TRBJ1-1	CASSVDSNTEAFF
TRBD1	TRBV9	TRBJ1-6	CASSAGTGGGSFSPLHF
TRBD2	TRBV20-1	TRBJ2-3	CSATSGVTDTQYF
.	TRBV9	TRBJ1-1	CASSVAGGGINTEAFF
.	TRBV9	TRBJ2-2	CASSVEAEGTGELFF
TRBD2	TRBV9	TRBJ2-3	CASSAYLAGSTDTQYF
.	TRBV9	TRBJ2-3	CASSTDPSTDTQYF
TRBD1	TRBV9	TRBJ2-5	CASSGGTVQETQYF
TRBD2	TRBV9	TRBJ2-1	CASGGGTVYNEQFF
TRBD2	TRBV9	TRBJ2-5	CASSGAGSSQETQYF